This T cell receptor beta chain was recorded in a study of blood T cell repertoires in COVID-19. Overall study: Collection of acute and convalescent COVID-19 samples took place in the United States, Italy and Spain.

In the original processing: Counts of nucleated cells, estimated from reference gene primer amplification, were obtained. This table comes from immunoSEQ multiplex PCR, and its TCRdb copy is limited to in-frame clones, with some not included. Clone size and V and J calls were adopted from that table, with D and trimming inferred from the DNA. This repertoire shows about 230,000 clones, less than 85% found once; its top ten account for around 2.6%. This clone turned up a few times. Sequenced: peripheral blood. The receptor was derived from a woman aged 70-85 years with active or convalescent COVID-19.

CDR3 sequence: CASSPLGGSGNTIYF. Here the CDR3 DNA reads TGTGCCAGCAGTCCATTGGGGGGATCCGGAAACACCATATATTTT. The chain employs TRBV7-6 and TRBJ1-3; weak D call: TRBD1 (5 bases). Germline V lookup: CDR1 SGHVS, CDR2 FNYEAQ. The CDR3 extends over 15 amino acids. Trimming pared 6 bases from V and 4 bases from J, leaving 16 bases between.